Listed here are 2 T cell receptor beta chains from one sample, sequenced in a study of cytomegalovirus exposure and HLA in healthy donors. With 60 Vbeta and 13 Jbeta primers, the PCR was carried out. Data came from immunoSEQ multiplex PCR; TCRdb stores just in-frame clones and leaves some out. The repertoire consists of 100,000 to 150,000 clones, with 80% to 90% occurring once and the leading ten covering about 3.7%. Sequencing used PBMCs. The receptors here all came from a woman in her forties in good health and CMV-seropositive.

CDR3 amino acids: CSVEGAGVGGYTF. Here the CDR3 DNA reads TGCAGCGTTGAAGGGGCGGGGGTGGGGGGCTACACCTTC. This chain links TRBV29-1 with TRBJ1-2, with D perhaps TRBD1 (5 bases). V was trimmed by 1 base and J by 8 bases, leaving 14 bases between them. This CDR3 has 13 residues. The V gene's germline CDR1 is SQVTM and CDR2 ANQGSEA.

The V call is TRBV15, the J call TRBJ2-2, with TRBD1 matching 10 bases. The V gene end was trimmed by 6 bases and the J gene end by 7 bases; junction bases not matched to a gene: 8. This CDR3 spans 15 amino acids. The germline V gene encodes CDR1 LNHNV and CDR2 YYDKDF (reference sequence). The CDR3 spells CATRTGTGAGGELFF. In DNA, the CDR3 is TGTGCCACCAGAACCGGGACAGGGGCCGGCGGGGAGCTGTTTTTT.